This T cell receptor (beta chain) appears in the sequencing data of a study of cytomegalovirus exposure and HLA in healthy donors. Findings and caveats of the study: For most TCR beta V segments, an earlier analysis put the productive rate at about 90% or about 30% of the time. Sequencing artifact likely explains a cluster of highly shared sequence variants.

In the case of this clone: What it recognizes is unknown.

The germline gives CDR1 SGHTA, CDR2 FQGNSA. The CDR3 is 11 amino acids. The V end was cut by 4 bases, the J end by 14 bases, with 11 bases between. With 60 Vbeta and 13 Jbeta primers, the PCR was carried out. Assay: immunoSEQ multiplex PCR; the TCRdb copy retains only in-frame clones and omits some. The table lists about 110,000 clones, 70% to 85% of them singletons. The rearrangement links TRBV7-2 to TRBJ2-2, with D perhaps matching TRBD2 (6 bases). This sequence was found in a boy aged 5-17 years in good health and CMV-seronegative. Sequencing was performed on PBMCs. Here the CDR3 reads CASSSGVVLFF. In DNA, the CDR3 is TGTGCCAGCAGCTCGGGGGTGGTACTGTTTTTT.